Below, 20 T cell receptor beta chains from the same sample are listed, as sequenced in a study of human T cells and chemical hapten exposure. In TCRdb, the RACE reads were re-called with MiXCR into one record per CDR3 protein. This sample yields tens of thousands of distinct CDR3 sequences, of which 8.5% to 10% are seen a single time; 11% to 15% belongs to the top ten. Time point indicated: patch test 2, 6 weeks after DPC sensitization. Treatment indicated: therapeutic diphenylcyclopropenone sensitization with weekly scalp DPC. The authors' total RNA extraction used unfractionated whole blood. Specimen: whole blood, collected in connection with sensitization to the hapten diphenylcyclopropenone (DPC). All receptors derive from a woman aged 25 to 39 with alopecia areata. Some clones in this sample may be carry-over from other donors' samples.

The sample holds a few counts of this clonotype. The chain combines TRBV7-3 with TRBJ1-2; no clear D. The germline V gene encodes CDR1 SGHTA and CDR2 FQGTGA. Trimming removed 2 bases from V and 0 bases from J, with 10 bases in between. CDR3 size: 15 residues. This chain's CDR3 is CASSLRAVPNYGYTF. The CDR3 nucleotides are TGTGCCAGCAGCTTACGGGCAGTTCCTAACTATGGCTACACCTTC.

This clonotype was detected only a few times. The J gene is TRBJ1-2, the V gene TRBV20-1; D is perhaps TRBD1 (5 bases). V was pared by 8 bases and J by 2 bases, with 15 bases between. The CDR3 consists of 13 residues. Germline CDR1 DFQATT, CDR2 SNEGSKA (reference sequence). The chain's CDR3 is CSTTGGVNYGYTF. As DNA, the CDR3 is TGCAGTACTACTGGGGGGGTAAACTATGGCTACACCTTC.

This rearrangement joins TRBV4-3 to TRBJ2-6, with D perhaps TRBD1 or TRBD2 (6 bases each). The V end was cut by 0 bases, the J end by 0 bases, with 9 bases between. Looked up from germline, CDR1 is LGHNA and CDR2 is YSLEER. This CDR3 has 17 amino acids. In DNA form, the CDR3 reads TGCGCCAGCAGCCAAGAAGGGGGGAACTCTGGGGCCAACGTCCTGACTTTC. This encodes CASSQEGGNSGANVLTF.

There are a few counts of this clonotype. The chain links TRBV13 to TRBJ2-6; 7 nucleotides align to TRBD1. Trimming took 1 base from V and 0 from J; bases not matched to a gene: 6. Germline V gene sequence: CDR1 PRHDT, CDR2 FYEKMQ (reference sequence). The CDR3 runs to 18 residues. CDR3 DNA: TGTGCCAGCAGCTTAGTCGGACAGGTCTTCTCTGGGGCCAACGTCCTGACTTTC. Protein sequence: CASSLVGQVFSGANVLTF.

Many counts were recorded for this clonotype. V and J are TRBV12-3 or TRBV12-4 and TRBJ2-5; 10 bases match TRBD2. The CDR3 has 15 amino acids. J lost 4 bases, V lost 3 bases, and 5 bases had no gene match. The CDR3 protein is CASSLASSGGETQYF. The CDR3 DNA is TGTGCCAGCAGTTTGGCGTCTAGCGGGGGAGAGACCCAGTACTTC.

This clonotype was observed at least ten times. The V gene is TRBV7-9, the J gene TRBJ2-3; 8 bases map to TRBD2. The CDR3 runs 13 residues. Germline V gives CDR1 SEHNR, CDR2 FQNEAQ (reference sequence). V shed 4 bases, J shed 5 bases, and the junction held 2 bases outside the gene matches. The chain's CDR3 is CASSSGGGDTQYF. The CDR3 DNA follows: TGTGCCAGCAGCTCCGGGGGGGGAGATACGCAGTATTTT.

This clonotype occurred many times. The chain employs TRBV19 and TRBJ2-2, with D possibly being TRBD2 (6 bases). CDR3 length: 14 amino acids. Germline V CDR1 and CDR2: LNHDA, SQIVND (reference sequence). Deletions cut 2 bases from V and 6 bases from J, with 10 bases between. CDR3 protein: CASSISGDSGELFF. CDR3 DNA sequence: TGTGCCAGTAGTATATCCGGGGACTCCGGGGAGCTGTTTTTT.

Note on this clonotype: A much larger clone lies one base from this, so it may be a read error. The gene calls are TRBV19 and TRBJ2-6; D is undetermined. The CDR3 spans 17 residues. The germline V gene has CDR1 LNHDA and CDR2 SQIVND (reference sequence). The CDR3 sequence: CVSSIGFGTSGANVLTF. The CDR3 bases are TGTGTCAGTAGTATAGGATTTGGCACCTCGGGGGCCAACGTCCTGACTTTC.

This clonotype was observed at least ten times. The chain links TRBV12-3 or TRBV12-4 to TRBJ1-1, with unresolved D. Deletions cut 4 bases from V and 7 bases from J, with 7 bases between. The CDR3 loop spans 11 amino acids. CDR3 loop: CASSSLSEAFF. CDR3 in DNA: TGTGCCAGCAGTTCCCTTAGTGAAGCTTTCTTT.

In this sample, this clonotype turned up many times. The V gene is TRBV2, the J gene TRBJ2-3; D remains unclear. Per germline, CDR1 SNHLY and CDR2 FYNNEI. This CDR3 has 12 amino acids. The V end lost 1 base, the J end lost 14 bases, and 13 bases lay between the germline ends. This chain's CDR3 is CASSEEYTHRYF. In nucleotides, the CDR3 is TGTGCCAGCAGTGAAGAATATACACATCGGTATTTT.

The table lists this clonotype with many counts. The chain joins TRBV27 to TRBJ2-7; the match to TRBD1 covers 8 bases. The CDR3 sequence is 13 residues long. J was trimmed by 4 bases and V by 5 bases; bases with no gene match: 4. Germline CDR1 and CDR2: MNHEY and SMNVEV (reference sequence). The DNA of the CDR3 is TGTGCCAGCAGTCCCAGGGGGCTGTACGAGCAGTACTTC. This encodes CASSPRGLYEQYF.

This clonotype has at least ten counts. This chain joins TRBV18 and TRBJ2-7; TRBD1 matches 9 bases. J lost 2 bases, V lost 2 bases, and 4 bases had no gene match. The CDR3 length is 15 residues. Germline lookup yields CDR1 KGHSH and CDR2 LQKENI. CDR3 nucleotide sequence: TGTGCCAGCTCACCAAGGGACAGGGAACCCTACGAGCAGTACTTC. This encodes CASSPRDREPYEQYF.

This clonotype was seen at least ten times. This chain connects TRBV7-2 to TRBJ1-3, with 10 bases that match TRBD1. The germline CDR1 and CDR2 sequences are SGHTA and FQGNSA. The CDR3 has 18 amino acids. Germline trimming cut 5 bases from V and 0 bases from J; bases unmatched to any gene: 10. The CDR3 reads CASSLRPDRGYSGNTIYF. The CDR3, as DNA: TGTGCCAGCAGCCTGAGGCCGGACAGGGGGTACTCTGGAAACACCATATATTTT.

The chain carries TRBV20-1 and TRBJ2-7; D remains unclear. From germline, CDR1 is DFQATT and CDR2 SNEGSKA (reference sequence). The CDR3 runs to 12 residues. V lost 0 bases and J 3 bases, leaving 6 bases between the germline ends. CDR3: CSARDLIYEQYF. CDR3 bases: TGCAGTGCTAGAGACCTTATCTACGAGCAGTACTTC.

The genes are TRBV7-2 and TRBJ2-7; the D is unclear. Germline V gene data show CDR1 as SGHTA and CDR2 as FQGNSA. With 1 base removed from V and 2 bases from J, the gap between germline ends came to 6 bases. The length of the CDR3 is 13 residues. CDR3 nucleotides: TGTGCCAGCAGCTTAGGGGGAACCTACGAGCAGTACTTC. Its translation: CASSLGGTYEQYF. Combining the CDR3 with reference TRBV7-2 and TRBJ2-7 gives the whole variable domain GAGVSQSPSNKVTEKGKDVELRCDPISGHTALYWYRQSLGQGLEFLIYFQGNSAPDKSGLPSDRFSAERTGGSVSTLTIQRTQQEDSAVYLCASSLGGTYEQYFGPGTRLTVT.

This clonotype was picked up a small number of times. The chain recombines TRBV12-3 or TRBV12-4 with TRBJ1-1; D gene ambiguous. The CDR3 contains 14 residues. V was cut by 10 bases and J by 3 bases, with 18 bases left in between. The CDR3 here is CATSWRDVDTEAFF. For the CDR3, the DNA is TGTGCCACTTCCTGGAGGGATGTGGACACTGAAGCTTTCTTT.

V usage is TRBV9 and J usage is TRBJ2-3, with no clear D. Germline V gene lookup returns CDR1 SGDLS and CDR2 YYNGEE. This CDR3 spans 14 amino acids. V lost 3 bases and J lost 0, with 8 bases in between. The CDR3 sequence is CASSGILSTDTQYF. CDR3 in DNA: TGTGCCAGCAGCGGAATACTTAGCACAGATACGCAGTATTTT.

This rearrangement joins TRBV7-2 to TRBJ1-1; D remains unclear. The germline V and J ends were trimmed by 5 bases and 9 bases, with 16 bases remaining between them. The length of the CDR3 is 13 residues. CDR1 is SGHTA, CDR2 FQGNSA, per germline. DNA for the CDR3: TGTGCCAGCAGCCCCGGCCGTGGGTACAAAGCTTTCTTT. This sequence encodes CASSPGRGYKAFF.

Only a few counts were recorded for this clonotype. The chain has TRBV28 and TRBJ2-2; D gene unclear. Germline values: CDR1 MDHEN, CDR2 SYDVKM. This CDR3 is built from 16 residues. V dropped 6 bases and J dropped 3 bases, with 17 bases sitting between them. The CDR3: CASSPLFGSYTGELFF. The DNA for the CDR3 is TGTGCCAGCAGCCCTCTATTCGGCAGCTACACCGGGGAGCTGTTTTTT.

This clonotype was seen more than once but under ten times. CDR3 nucleotides: TGTGCCTGGATAGTTAACACTGAAGCTTTCTTT. Residues: CAWIVNTEAFF. This chain connects TRBV30 to TRBJ1-1; D uncertain. The CDR3 length is 11 residues. V shed 4 bases and J shed 2 bases, with 5 bases lying between them. The germline CDR1 and CDR2 sequences are GTSNPN and SVGIG (reference sequence).